The present T cell receptor beta chain was sequenced within a study of shared clonotypes between healthy human individuals. For the study at large: Aged 18 to 49, the donors were a couple of women and a few men.

Germline loops: CDR1 SGHTA, CDR2 FQGNSA. The CDR3 loop spans 13 amino acids. Trimming left V 4 bases short and J 2 bases short, with 9 bases between. This table comes from immunoSEQ multiplex PCR, and its TCRdb copy is limited to in-frame clones, with some not included. Of about 960,000 clones in the sample, over 75% were seen once. This TCR derives from a man aged 18 to 30 in good health. The material sequenced was memory CD4+ T cells sorted from blood. This sample's subset: CD45RA-negative fraction. This chain connects TRBV7-2 to TRBJ2-7, with D hard to call. As DNA, the CDR3 is TGTGCCAGCAGCTCGACTCAGACCTACGAGCAGTACTTC. Protein: CASSSTQTYEQYF.